This TCR beta chain is from a study of blood T cells in healthy people across ages (dated by TCRdb to the mid-2010s). Context from the whole study: In model experiments, template switching captured about one uniquely barcoded TCR beta cDNA molecule for every two T cells. Age-related changes in TCR beta repertoire diversity were measured in the study by deep sequencing normalized with unique cDNA molecular identifiers. Four age groups were formed from the donors: young (average approximately 15 years), middle-aged (more than 35), aged (roughly 56) and long-lived (about 80). To avoid experimental bias, donors of different ages were randomly spread across the sequencing lanes. Two additional independent replicas of 1 million unique cDNA reads from the same blood draw were analyzed for two donors (one aged 18 to 30 and one aged 80 or older).

Inclusive of the bounding cysteine and phenylalanine, the CDR3 is 14 residues long. CDR3 DNA is the only sequence kept; it has 42 bases, read in frame from the first base. The V and J ends are trimmed by 6 bases and 3 bases, leaving 14 bases between them. The germline V gene sets CDR1 to MNHEY and CDR2 to SVGEGT. The library was made by 5' RACE. The listed sequencing device is Illumina HiSeq 2500. A second PCR of roughly 7 to 12 cycles was run with a J-beta primer mix and a sample-barcoded 5' primer. Each TCR beta cDNA molecule received a unique molecular identifier from a template-switch 5' adaptor carrying 12 random nucleotides. Each sample yielded at least 3 million CDR3-containing paired-end reads. First-strand cDNA was synthesized from all RNA with the Mint cDNA synthesis kit, primed by a TRBC-specific oligonucleotide. All cDNA was treated with uracil-DNA glycosylase and then went through a first 18-cycle PCR with the universal primers M1SS and BC2_uni_R. The original pipeline was this. For normalization, 1 million high-quality reads, each with a distinct molecular identifier, were randomly selected from each sample. Instead of being binned into consensus sequences, reads with shared molecular identifiers were discarded. MiTCR, set to a Q25 quality threshold and the strictest error-elimination algorithm, was used for CDR3 identification, clonotype clustering and error correction. Lower-bound total TCR beta diversity was estimated with a nonparametric unseen species model using Euler transformation. Using fastp at Q25 and MiXCR, TCRdb reprocessed the public reads and kept productive beta chains. Under each unique CDR3 protein, matching rows form one entry showing the most common genes and DNA. The V and J calls come from TCRdb's annotation, not from the publication. The sample table contains about 640,000 distinct CDR3 sequences; only one count was recorded for roughly three fifths of them. The top ten hold about two fifths of the sample.

Donors were a few dozen systemically healthy Caucasian individuals from Russia aged roughly 6 to 95 years. Each donor gave approximately 9.3 milliliters of peripheral blood, collected into EDTA-treated Vacutainer tubes. Ficoll-Paque density-gradient centrifugation was used to isolate PBMCs, with at least 7 million per sample. Trizol reagent was used to extract total RNA from PBMCs, with at least 6 micrograms per sample. Naive CD45RAhigh/CD27high T cell percentages were measured by flow cytometry on a PBMC aliquot from every donor. The sample holds one count of this clonotype. The specificity of this receptor is unknown. Base qualities are not at hand, and no much larger clone is one base apart. One read gives only weak evidence. Study-level results and caveats: Bulk unsorted PBMC profiling prevented conclusive comparison of naive and antigen-experienced compartments. Donor CMV infection status was unknown, potentially confounding age-related changes in expanded clonotypes. As age increased, observed TCR beta diversity per million T cells dropped in a roughly linear way, and a significant reduction was already evident by age roughly 36. Total diversity estimates from one million sequenced T cells were considered lower bounds and underestimates. A strong correlation was found between observed TCR beta diversity and the percentage of naive T cells measured by flow cytometry. Compared with the aged group, the long-lived group had more naive CD4+ T cells, fewer expanded clones and increased TCR diversity, suggesting age selection.

The sample comprised blood. The chain uses TRBV6-2 or TRBV6-3 and TRBJ1-1, and TRBD1 may be the D gene, going by 5 matching bases. The receptor comes from a man in his sixties in good health. The DNA sequence is as follows: TGTGCCAGCAGGGAAGCAGGGAGGCACACTGAAGCTTTCTTT. This yields the protein CASREAGRHTEAFF.